A selection of T cell receptor beta chains follows, all from one sample in a study of T cells in localized non-small cell lung cancer. Clones were read by immunoSEQ multiplex PCR, and TCRdb kept only the in-frame ones, dropping some. The sample holds about 46,000 clones, under 90% seen once. Specimen: peripheral blood mononuclear cells, collected before any cancer treatment. All receptors come from a man between 40 and 75 years old with stage III lung adenocarcinoma. CDR3s include the opening cysteine and the closing phenylalanine or tryptophan. D genes are given only for firm matches. Where a row states a size, it is once, few, many or the class of an expanded clone; other rows omit it.

size,V,J,D,CDR3,DNA
.,TRBV7-2,TRBJ2-7,TRBD1,CASSLTTGAYEQYF,TGTGCCAGCAGCTTAACGACAGGGGCCTACGAGCAGTACTTC
.,TRBV9,TRBJ2-5,TRBD2,CASSVGRGGLGTQYF,TGTGCCAGCAGCGTAGGGCGGGGGGGCCTTGGGACCCAGTACTTC
.,TRBV6-5,TRBJ1-1,.,CASSFRGLNTEAFF,TGTGCCAGCAGTTTCCGCGGCCTGAACACTGAAGCTTTCTTT
few,TRBV19,TRBJ1-2,.,CASSISTVRGYTF,TGTGCCAGTAGTATATCTACAGTTCGTGGCTACACCTTC
.,TRBV6-5,TRBJ2-5,TRBD1,CASSYTEQGVWETQYF,TGTGCCAGCAGTTACACGGAACAGGGGGTTTGGGAGACCCAGTACTTC
.,TRBV6-5,TRBJ2-7,TRBD1,CASRLTGTGVYEQYF,TGTGCCAGCAGATTGACCGGGACAGGGGTTTACGAGCAGTACTTC
.,TRBV21-1,TRBJ2-7,.,CASSKGRLKRDEQYF,TGTGCCAGCAGCAAAGGACGTCTAAAGCGGGACGAGCAGTACTTC
.,TRBV9,TRBJ2-2,.,CASTGGNTGELFF,TGTGCCAGCACCGGGGGAAACACCGGGGAGCTGTTTTTT
.,TRBV27,TRBJ2-2,.,CASSPSLGNTGELFF,TGTGCCAGCAGCCCCTCGCTAGGCAACACCGGGGAGCTGTTTTTT
.,TRBV25-1,TRBJ2-1,TRBD2,CASGTSGEIIGEQFF,TGTGCCAGTGGGACTAGCGGGGAAATTATCGGTGAGCAGTTCTTC
.,TRBV2,TRBJ2-3,.,CASTSWGARGTDTQYF,TGTGCCAGCACTTCGTGGGGGGCTCGAGGCACAGATACGCAGTATTTT
.,TRBV7-2,TRBJ2-3,TRBD2,CASSELAVLGFHTQYF,TGTGCCAGCAGCGAGCTAGCGGTCCTCGGTTTCCATACGCAGTATTTT
few,TRBV6-4,TRBJ2-3,TRBD2,CASSEAGGTDTQYF,TGTGCCAGCAGTGAAGCGGGGGGCACAGATACGCAGTATTTT
.,TRBV10-3,TRBJ1-3,.,CAISETVARSGNTIYF,TGTGCCATCAGTGAGACAGTAGCTCGCTCTGGAAACACCATATATTTT
.,TRBV30,TRBJ2-4,TRBD1,CAWSLGGMAKNIQYF,TGTGCCTGGAGCCTAGGGGGCATGGCCAAAAACATTCAGTACTTC
.,TRBV10-2,TRBJ1-2,.,CASSDEGPSYGYTF,TGCGCCAGCAGTGATGAGGGGCCCTCCTATGGCTACACCTTC
.,TRBV9,TRBJ2-6,TRBD1,CASSDTGDLRANVLTF,TGTGCCAGCAGCGACACAGGGGACCTTAGGGCCAACGTCCTGACTTTC
.,TRBV11-2,TRBJ1-3,.,CASSLIGFGNTIYF,TGTGCCAGCAGCTTAATTGGGTTTGGAAACACCATATATTTT
.,TRBV7-2,TRBJ2-3,TRBD2,CASLWEGLQADTQYF,TGTGCCAGCCTCTGGGAGGGTTTGCAGGCAGATACGCAGTATTTT
few,TRBV5-6,TRBJ2-7,.,CASSLAWNEQYF,TGTGCCAGCAGCTTGGCCTGGAACGAGCAGTACTTC
.,TRBV7-3,TRBJ2-2,TRBD2,CASSFVAGGITGELFF,TGTGCCAGCAGCTTCGTAGCGGGGGGAATCACCGGGGAGCTGTTTTTT
.,TRBV6-5,TRBJ2-7,.,CASRGRSGNYEQYF,TGTGCCAGCAGGGGGAGGTCGGGTAACTACGAGCAGTACTTC
.,TRBV5-5,TRBJ2-1,TRBD1,CASSSRDRGQAYNEQFF,TGTGCCAGCAGCTCCCGGGACAGGGGCCAAGCCTACAATGAGCAGTTCTTC
.,TRBV9,TRBJ2-5,.,CASSVGRLAREETQYF,TGTGCCAGCAGCGTAGGTCGGCTAGCGAGGGAAGAGACCCAGTACTTC
.,TRBV2,TRBJ2-1,.,CASSEAETVYNEQFF,TGTGCCAGCAGTGAAGCGGAGACAGTTTACAATGAGCAGTTCTTC
.,TRBV6-6,TRBJ1-2,TRBD1,CASKPQTGAFYGYTF,TGTGCCAGCAAACCTCAGACAGGGGCTTTCTATGGCTACACCTTC
.,TRBV5-1,TRBJ2-3,.,CASSLFGDTQYF,TGCGCCAGCAGCTTATTCGGTGATACGCAGTATTTT
.,TRBV11-2,TRBJ1-1,.,CASSFERSAEAFF,TGTGCCAGCAGCTTCGAAAGGTCGGCTGAAGCTTTCTTT
.,TRBV29-1,TRBJ1-1,TRBD1,CSVGGTGGFTEAFF,TGCAGCGTTGGCGGGACAGGAGGTTTTACTGAAGCTTTCTTT
.,TRBV7-2,TRBJ1-4,.,CASSRIGRSTNEKLFF,TGTGCCAGCAGCCGAATTGGCAGGTCAACTAATGAAAAACTGTTTTTT
.,TRBV5-4,TRBJ1-2,.,CASSYDRLDYTF,TGTGCCAGCAGTTATGACAGGCTTGACTACACCTTC
.,TRBV6-6,TRBJ2-1,TRBD2,CASSELAGRNNEQFF,TGTGCCAGCAGTGAGCTAGCGGGGCGAAACAATGAGCAGTTCTTC
.,TRBV10-2,TRBJ2-2,.,CASSEEGANTGELFF,TGCGCCAGCAGTGAAGAAGGGGCCAACACCGGGGAGCTGTTTTTT
.,TRBV5-1,TRBJ1-4,TRBD1,CASSRDRAPNEKLFF,TGCGCCAGCAGCCGGGACAGGGCCCCTAATGAAAAACTGTTTTTT
.,TRBV4-1,TRBJ2-7,TRBD1,CASSHPGQGSYEQYF,TGCGCCAGCAGCCACCCTGGACAGGGATCCTACGAGCAGTACTTC
once,TRBV6-5,TRBJ2-7,TRBD2,CASTRGGGGNEQYF,TGTGCCAGTACGAGGGGCGGGGGGGGCAACGAGCAGTACTTC
.,TRBV11-2,TRBJ2-7,.,CASSPLGEGDESEQYF,TGTGCCAGCAGCCCCCTGGGAGAGGGGGACGAAAGCGAGCAGTACTTC
.,TRBV5-4,TRBJ2-2,.,CASSSPLENTGELFF,TGTGCCAGCAGCTCTCCCCTGGAGAACACCGGGGAGCTGTTTTTT
once,TRBV6-1,TRBJ2-1,.,CASLRTVYNEQFF,TGTGCCAGCTTAAGGACAGTCTACAATGAGCAGTTCTTC
.,TRBV27,TRBJ2-2,.,CASSFVRDTGELFF,TGTGCCAGCAGTTTTGTCCGCGACACCGGGGAGCTGTTTTTT
.,TRBV30,TRBJ1-5,TRBD1,CAWSSGTANQPQHF,TGTGCCTGGAGCTCCGGGACAGCAAATCAGCCCCAGCATTTT
.,TRBV5-1,TRBJ2-2,.,CASSLDRQSTGELFF,TGCGCCAGCAGCTTAGACAGACAATCCACCGGGGAGCTGTTTTTT
.,TRBV7-8,TRBJ1-5,.,CASSYAGGNQPQHF,TGTGCCAGCAGCTACGCAGGGGGCAATCAGCCCCAGCATTTT
.,TRBV6-1,TRBJ2-5,.,CASSLMYQETQYF,TGTGCCAGCAGTTTGATGTACCAAGAGACCCAGTACTTC
.,TRBV29-1,TRBJ1-1,.,CSVLPGNTEAFF,TGCAGCGTTCTTCCAGGGAACACTGAAGCTTTCTTT
.,TRBV4-1,TRBJ1-4,TRBD1,CASSQEGGWGEKLFF,TGCGCCAGCAGCCAAGAAGGGGGCTGGGGTGAAAAACTGTTTTTT
.,TRBV21-1,TRBJ1-1,.,CASSNQLNSQDSTWNTEAFF,TGTGCCAGCAGCAATCAACTGAATTCGCAGGACAGCACATGGAACACTGAAGCTTTCTTT
.,TRBV19,TRBJ1-3,.,CASSGTSGNTIYF,TGTGCCAGTAGTGGGACGTCTGGAAACACCATATATTTT
.,TRBV5-5,TRBJ1-1,.,CASSSGYWGGNFDTEAFF,TGTGCCAGCAGCTCGGGTTATTGGGGAGGGAATTTTGACACTGAAGCTTTCTTT
.,TRBV7-6,TRBJ2-1,TRBD2,CASGKLTSGGYNEQFF,TGTGCCAGCGGCAAACTGACTAGCGGGGGGTACAATGAGCAGTTCTTC
.,TRBV6-6,TRBJ1-6,TRBD1,CASSYPTGGSSPLHF,TGTGCCAGCAGTTACCCGACAGGGGGGAGTTCACCCCTCCACTTT
.,TRBV11-1,TRBJ2-7,.,CASSLGRPGQSYEQYF,TGTGCCAGCAGCCTGGGGCGACCGGGACAATCCTACGAGCAGTACTTC
.,TRBV5-1,TRBJ2-5,.,CASSPGTRGSETQYF,TGCGCCAGCAGCCCCGGTACTAGGGGTTCGGAGACCCAGTACTTC
.,TRBV4-1,TRBJ2-5,.,CASSRIPRPGNQETQYF,TGCGCCAGCAGCCGCATTCCGCGGCCGGGGAACCAAGAGACCCAGTACTTC
.,TRBV11-3,TRBJ2-2,TRBD2,CASSLDTLAGGPDTGELFF,TGTGCCAGCAGCTTAGATACCCTAGCGGGGGGGCCCGACACCGGGGAGCTGTTTTTT
few,TRBV5-4,TRBJ2-5,TRBD2,CASSPGGSGGETQYF,TGTGCCAGCAGCCCCGGGGGTAGCGGGGGTGAGACCCAGTACTTC